A selection of T cell receptor beta chains follows, all from one sample in a study of blood T cell repertoires in COVID-19. Libraries were prepared by immunoSEQ multiplex PCR; TCRdb keeps only in-frame clonotypes and omits some of them. This sample has fewer than 350,000 clones, with about nine tenths found just once. Sequencing was carried out using peripheral blood. The receptors come from a woman aged 60-75 years with COVID-19, enrolled during active disease. The CDR3 runs from the conserved cysteine through the conserved F or W. The D gene is left open where the match is weak. Not every row has a clone size; where given, it reads once, few, many or a size class.

j_call,d_call,v_call,clone_size,cdr3_nt,cdr3_aa
TRBJ1-2,-,TRBV18,-,TGTGCCAGCTCACCCTCGGGATCCTCTAACTATGGCTACACCTTC,CASSPSGSSNYGYTF
TRBJ2-6,-,TRBV24-1,-,TGTGCCACCAGCGGGGGTGGCAACGTCCTGACTTTC,CATSGGGNVLTF
TRBJ1-2,-,TRBV9,-,TGTGCCAGCAGCGTAGCTCTTACGGGGGGCTATGGCTACACCTTC,CASSVALTGGYGYTF
TRBJ1-1,-,TRBV5-1,-,TGCGCCAGCAGCTTGACTGGCGGTTGGAACACTGAAGCTTTCTTT,CASSLTGGWNTEAFF
TRBJ2-1,-,TRBV5-1,-,TGCGCCAGCAGCTCGCCCGAAAGGGGGTCCTACAATGAGCAGTTCTTC,CASSSPERGSYNEQFF
TRBJ1-1,-,TRBV2,-,TGTGCCAGCAGTGGGGGGGGCACAGCGAACACTGAAGCTTTCTTT,CASSGGGTANTEAFF
TRBJ2-1,TRBD2,TRBV11-2,-,TGTGCCAGCAGCTTTGCCGTCGGGGGGGCCATACGCAATGAGCAGTTCTTC,CASSFAVGGAIRNEQFF
TRBJ1-2,-,TRBV5-8,-,TGTGCCAGCATCCGAGGAGTGGGGGCGCGGGGCTACACCTTC,CASIRGVGARGYTF
TRBJ2-3,TRBD2,TRBV6-5,once,TGTGCCAGCGGTTATAGCGGGGGCACAGATACGCAGTATTTT,CASGYSGGTDTQYF
TRBJ1-6,-,TRBV5-1,-,TGCGCCAGCAGCCTATCACCCCCCGGGACACTAGATTCACCCCTCCACTTT,CASSLSPPGTLDSPLHF
TRBJ1-1,-,TRBV7-9,-,TGTGCCAGCAGCTTGCAACAGGGCGACACTGAAGCTTTCTTT,CASSLQQGDTEAFF
TRBJ1-2,-,TRBV25-1,-,TGTGCCAGCAGTGAACAGGGACTGTACTATGGCTACACCTTC,CASSEQGLYYGYTF
TRBJ1-4,-,TRBV7-8,-,TGTGCCAGCAGCTTATTTCGGTCCACCGGTGAAAAACTGTTTTTT,CASSLFRSTGEKLFF
TRBJ2-7,TRBD1,TRBV4-1,-,TGCGCCAGCAGCCAGGATCCGGGACAGGGGTCCTACGAGCAGTACTTC,CASSQDPGQGSYEQYF
TRBJ1-1,-,TRBV10-3,once,TGTGCCATCAGCCCAGAGGATGGGGCTCTAGGGTTGAACACTGAAGCTTTCTTT,CAISPEDGALGLNTEAFF
TRBJ1-4,TRBD1,TRBV27,-,TGTGCCAGCAAAGGAATTTCCGGGACAGGGGAGGAAAAACTGTTTTTT,CASKGISGTGEEKLFF
TRBJ2-5,TRBD2,TRBV28,-,TGTGCCAGCAGTTTAGGGGCAGGGCGGGAGGAGACCCAGTACTTC,CASSLGAGREETQYF
TRBJ1-5,-,TRBV10-3,few,TGTGCCATCAGTGACAGGGGCGGGCAGCCCCAGCATTTT,CAISDRGGQPQHF
TRBJ2-7,TRBD2,TRBV5-4,-,TGTGCCAGCAGCTTTGGGACTAGCGGGGGACTGGGATACGAGCAGTACTTC,CASSFGTSGGLGYEQYF
TRBJ1-4,TRBD1,TRBV7-9,once,TGTGCCAGCAGCTTAGGGGACAGGGATGATGAAAAACTGTTTTTT,CASSLGDRDDEKLFF
TRBJ1-1,-,TRBV6-5,-,TGTGCCAGCAGTTACTCTCCTGACACTGAAGCTTTCTTT,CASSYSPDTEAFF
TRBJ1-2,TRBD1,TRBV2,-,TGTGCCAGCAGTGAGGGACAGGACTATGGCTACACCTTC,CASSEGQDYGYTF
TRBJ1-2,-,TRBV6-5,-,TGTGCCACCTTAAACAGGTCTGATGGCTACACCTTC,CATLNRSDGYTF
TRBJ2-3,TRBD2,TRBV7-6,-,TGTGCCAGCAGCCCCCGGCCGGGGGGGGTTATTACAGATACGCAGTATTTT,CASSPRPGGVITDTQYF
TRBJ1-2,TRBD1,TRBV4-1,-,TGCGCCAGCAGCCAAGATCATTTAAAAGACAGGGATGGCTACACCTTC,CASSQDHLKDRDGYTF
TRBJ1-5,-,TRBV9,-,TGTGCCAGCAGCGCCCAACCCGGTCAGCCCCAGCATTTT,CASSAQPGQPQHF
TRBJ1-5,-,TRBV6-1,-,TGTGCCAGCAGTGAAGCAGACAGGAATCAGCCCCAGCATTTT,CASSEADRNQPQHF
TRBJ2-3,TRBD2,TRBV11-2,-,TGTGCCAGTACCGGGACTAGCGGGGACTCCTTCACAGATACGCAGTATTTT,CASTGTSGDSFTDTQYF
TRBJ1-2,-,TRBV6-5,once,TGTGCCAGCAGTTATCGACAGGCCTATGGCTACACCTTC,CASSYRQAYGYTF
TRBJ1-2,TRBD1,TRBV19,-,TGTGCCAGTAGTATCCTGACAGGGACTAACTATGGCTACACCTTC,CASSILTGTNYGYTF
TRBJ2-7,-,TRBV6-6,-,TGTGCCAGCAACCCCGGGGAAGGCGTCGGCGAGCAGTACTTC,CASNPGEGVGEQYF
TRBJ1-3,-,TRBV6-5,-,TGTGCCAGCAGAACTCAGGGGCCCTCTACCATATATTTT,CASRTQGPSTIYF
TRBJ2-1,TRBD2,TRBV5-1,-,TGCGCCAGCAGCACCCTAGCGGGGGGGCAAAGTGAGCAGTTCTTC,CASSTLAGGQSEQFF
TRBJ1-2,TRBD1,TRBV5-1,-,TGCGCCAGCAGCTTGGCCGCTGGACAGGGGAAGCAGTCCTATGGCTACACCTTC,CASSLAAGQGKQSYGYTF
TRBJ1-4,-,TRBV15,-,TGTGCCACCAGCAGAGATCTGGTAGAGACAACTAATGAAAAACTGTTTTTT,CATSRDLVETTNEKLFF
TRBJ1-1,TRBD1,TRBV27,-,TGTGCCAGCAGTTCCTTCACAGGGGGCTCTGAAGCTTTCTTT,CASSSFTGGSEAFF